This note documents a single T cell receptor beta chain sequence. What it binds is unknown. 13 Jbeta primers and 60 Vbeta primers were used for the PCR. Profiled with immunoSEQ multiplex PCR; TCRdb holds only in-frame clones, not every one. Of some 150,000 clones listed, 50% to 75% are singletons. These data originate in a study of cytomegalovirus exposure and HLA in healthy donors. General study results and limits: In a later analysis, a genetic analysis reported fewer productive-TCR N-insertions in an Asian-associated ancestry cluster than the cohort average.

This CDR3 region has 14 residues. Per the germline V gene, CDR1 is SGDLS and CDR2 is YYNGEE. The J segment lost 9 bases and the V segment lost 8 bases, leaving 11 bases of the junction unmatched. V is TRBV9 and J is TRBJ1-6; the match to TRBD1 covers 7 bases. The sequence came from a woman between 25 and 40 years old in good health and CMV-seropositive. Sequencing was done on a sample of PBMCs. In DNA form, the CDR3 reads TGTGCCAGTCAAAAGGGACAGCCGAGTTCACCCCTCCACTTT. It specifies CASQKGQPSSPLHF.